This T cell receptor (beta chain) was recovered during a study of blood T cell repertoires in COVID-19. Study-level background: PBMCs, B-cell-depleted T cells, or T cells provided the cDNA or gDNA that made up the material.

The germline CDR1 and CDR2 sequences are SGHRS and YFSETQ. Trimming pared 4 bases from V and 0 bases from J, leaving 7 bases between. CDR3 length equals 14 residues. How the authors handled the data: Using reference gene primer amplification, nucleated cell counts were estimated. Assay used: immunoSEQ multiplex PCR; TCRdb lists only in-frame clones, some missing. D and trimming were read from the DNA, whereas the V and J calls and clone size are those reported in that table. The sample gives 55,000 to 65,000 clones, 91% of which show up once; about 8.1% is in the top ten. V is TRBV5-1 and J is TRBJ1-4; D remains ambiguous. The sequence was obtained from a human donor in a cohort sampled during active COVID-19. The specimen sequenced was peripheral blood. The CDR3 DNA sequence: TGCGCCAGCAGCGAACTATCAACTAATGAAAAACTGTTTTTT. As protein: CASSELSTNEKLFF.